The rows below give T cell receptor beta chains drawn from one sample of a study of CD8+ T cells in alopecia areata. The table came from immunoSEQ multiplex PCR; TCRdb's copy has only in-frame clones and leaves some out. There are about 110,000 clones in the sample; 55% to 60% occur only once, and over 20% lies in the top ten. The sample was NKG2D-low CD8+ T cells sorted from blood. Source of these receptors: a human donor with alopecia areata. Each CDR3 is given with its conserved first and last residue. The D gene is left open where the match is weak. The size of a clone is reported for some rows only, either as once, few or many, or as a class for expanded clones.

D: -; size: few; J: TRBJ2-1; V: TRBV9; CDR3: CASSGGLNSYNEQFF; DNA: TGTGCCAGCAGCGGAGGACTGAACTCCTACAATGAGCAGTTCTTC
D: TRBD2; size: few; J: TRBJ2-7; V: TRBV4-1; CDR3: CASSQESASGNYEQYF; DNA: TGCGCCAGCAGCCAAGAGTCCGCTAGCGGGAATTACGAGCAGTACTTC
D: -; size: -; J: TRBJ2-3; V: TRBV6-1; CDR3: CASSWPDGYTDTQYF; DNA: TGTGCCAGCAGTTGGCCGGACGGTTACACAGATACGCAGTATTTT
D: -; size: few; J: TRBJ2-1; V: TRBV28; CDR3: CASSIQGSSYNEQFF; DNA: TGTGCCAGCAGCATCCAAGGGAGCTCCTACAATGAGCAGTTCTTC
D: -; size: -; J: TRBJ1-2; V: TRBV5-1; CDR3: CASSQGMDGYTF; DNA: TGCGCCAGCAGCCAGGGGATGGATGGCTACACCTTC
D: -; size: few; J: TRBJ1-1; V: TRBV29-1; CDR3: CSVEVAGMNTEAFF; DNA: TGCAGCGTTGAAGTGGCAGGCATGAACACTGAAGCTTTCTTT
D: -; size: few; J: TRBJ1-2; V: TRBV7-9; CDR3: CASSLAQIPSYGYTF; DNA: TGTGCCAGCAGCTTAGCCCAGATCCCCTCCTATGGCTACACCTTC
D: -; size: few; J: TRBJ2-5; V: TRBV5-4; CDR3: CASSLRGWGETQYF; DNA: TGTGCCAGCAGCTTGCGGGGATGGGGAGAGACCCAGTACTTC
D: -; size: -; J: TRBJ2-1; V: TRBV7-8; CDR3: CASSLAQTNRAYNEQFF; DNA: TGTGCCAGCAGCTTAGCCCAAACGAACAGGGCATACAATGAGCAGTTCTTC
D: -; size: -; J: TRBJ2-1; V: TRBV6-5; CDR3: CASSYSGFDEQFF; DNA: TGTGCCAGCAGTTACTCAGGGTTCGATGAGCAGTTCTTC
D: -; size: -; J: TRBJ1-2; V: TRBV5-4; CDR3: CASSLVSAADLTF; DNA: TGTGCCAGCAGCTTGGTCTCCGCAGCGGACCTCACCTTC
D: -; size: -; J: TRBJ1-4; V: TRBV9; CDR3: CASSWTATNEKLFF; DNA: TGTGCCAGCAGCTGGACAGCAACTAATGAAAAACTGTTTTTT
D: TRBD2; size: -; J: TRBJ2-1; V: TRBV7-3; CDR3: CASSLTTGAGGYNEQFF; DNA: TGTGCCAGCAGCCTCACTACTGGGGCGGGAGGGTACAATGAGCAGTTCTTC
D: -; size: -; J: TRBJ2-2; V: TRBV7-6; CDR3: CASSAPGRTNTGELFF; DNA: TGTGCCAGCAGCGCGCCGGGACGTACGAACACCGGGGAGCTGTTTTTT
D: -; size: -; J: TRBJ2-1; V: TRBV7-9; CDR3: CASSLAQKYNEQFF; DNA: TGTGCCAGCAGCTTAGCCCAGAAGTACAATGAGCAGTTCTTC
D: -; size: -; J: TRBJ1-1; V: TRBV13; CDR3: CASSLDREAFF; DNA: TGTGCCAGCAGCTTAGACAGAGAAGCTTTCTTT
D: -; size: -; J: TRBJ1-5; V: TRBV2; CDR3: CASSDGGANQPQHF; DNA: TGTGCCAGCAGTGATGGGGGCGCAAATCAGCCCCAGCATTTT
D: -; size: -; J: TRBJ2-5; V: TRBV6-5; CDR3: CASPLQQGVGETQYF; DNA: TGTGCCAGCCCTCTCCAACAGGGAGTAGGGGAGACCCAGTACTTC
D: TRBD2; size: -; J: TRBJ2-7; V: TRBV27; CDR3: CASWRPGGTYEQYF; DNA: TGTGCCAGCTGGCGGCCGGGAGGGACATACGAGCAGTACTTC
D: -; size: -; J: TRBJ2-3; V: TRBV11-2; CDR3: CASSLEEVTQYF; DNA: TGTGCCAGCAGCTTAGAAGAGGTTACGCAGTATTTT
D: -; size: -; J: TRBJ1-2; V: TRBV30; CDR3: CAWMQGAGHGYTF; DNA: TGTGCCTGGATGCAAGGCGCGGGGCATGGCTACACCTTC
D: TRBD2; size: -; J: TRBJ2-7; V: TRBV4-1; CDR3: CASSQEQREASYEQYF; DNA: TGCGCCAGCAGCCAAGAACAGCGGGAGGCGTCCTACGAGCAGTACTTC
D: -; size: few; J: TRBJ2-3; V: TRBV12-5; CDR3: CASGLDYSTDTQYF; DNA: TGTGCTAGTGGTTTAGACTATAGCACAGATACGCAGTATTTT